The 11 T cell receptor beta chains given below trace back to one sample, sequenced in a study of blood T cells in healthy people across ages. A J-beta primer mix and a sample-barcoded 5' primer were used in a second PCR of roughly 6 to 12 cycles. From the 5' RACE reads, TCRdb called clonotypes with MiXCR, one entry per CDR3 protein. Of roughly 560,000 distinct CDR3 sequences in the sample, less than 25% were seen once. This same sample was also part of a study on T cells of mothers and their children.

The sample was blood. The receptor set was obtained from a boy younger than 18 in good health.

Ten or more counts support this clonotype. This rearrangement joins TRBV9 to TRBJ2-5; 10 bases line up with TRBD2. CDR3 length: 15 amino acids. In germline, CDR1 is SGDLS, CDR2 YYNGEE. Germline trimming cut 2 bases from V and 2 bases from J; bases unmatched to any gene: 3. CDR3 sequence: CASSVRSGGQETQYF. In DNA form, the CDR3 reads TGTGCCAGCAGCGTCCGTAGCGGGGGGCAAGAGACCCAGTACTTC.

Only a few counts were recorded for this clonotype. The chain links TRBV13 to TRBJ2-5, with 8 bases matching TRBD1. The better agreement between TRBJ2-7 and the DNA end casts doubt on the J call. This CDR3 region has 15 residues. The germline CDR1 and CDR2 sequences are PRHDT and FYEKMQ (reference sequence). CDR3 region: CASSTGQGPAYEQYF. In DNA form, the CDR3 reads TGTGCCAGCAGCACCGGACAGGGCCCGGCCTACGAGCAGTACTTC.

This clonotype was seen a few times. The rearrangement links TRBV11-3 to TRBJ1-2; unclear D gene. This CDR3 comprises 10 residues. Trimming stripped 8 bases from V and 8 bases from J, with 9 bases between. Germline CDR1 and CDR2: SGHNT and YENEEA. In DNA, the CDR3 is TGTGCCAGCGGCAGTGGGGGCTACACCTTC. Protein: CASGSGGYTF.

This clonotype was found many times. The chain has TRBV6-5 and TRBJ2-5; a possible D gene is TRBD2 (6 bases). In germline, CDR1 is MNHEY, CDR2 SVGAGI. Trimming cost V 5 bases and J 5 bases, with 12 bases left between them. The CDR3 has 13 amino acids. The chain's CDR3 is CASSAGNEETQYF. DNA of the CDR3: TGTGCCAGCAGTGCGGGGAATGAGGAGACCCAGTACTTC.

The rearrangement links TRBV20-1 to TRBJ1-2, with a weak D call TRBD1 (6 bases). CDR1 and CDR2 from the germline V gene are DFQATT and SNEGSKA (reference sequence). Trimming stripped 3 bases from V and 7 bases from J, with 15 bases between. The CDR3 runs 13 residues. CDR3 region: CSASPQGGLGYTF. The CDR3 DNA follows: TGCAGTGCTAGCCCACAGGGAGGACTTGGCTACACCTTC.

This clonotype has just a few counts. DNA for the CDR3: TGTGCCAGCTCACCACCGCGGGGGCCGGCGGTAGAGCAGTACTTC. It specifies CASSPPRGPAVEQYF. V usage is TRBV18 and J usage is TRBJ2-7; weak D call: TRBD2 (7 bases). The V and J ends lost 0 bases and 7 bases respectively, with 16 bases between them. Per the germline V gene, CDR1 is KGHSH and CDR2 is LQKENI. This CDR3 spans 15 amino acids. Filled out from reference TRBV18 and TRBJ2-7, the complete variable domain reads NAGVMQNPRHLVRRRGQEARLRCSPMKGHSHVYWYRQLPEEGLKFMVYLQKENIIDESGMPKERFSAEFPKEGPSILRIQQVVRGDSAAYFCASSPPRGPAVEQYFGPGTRLTVT.

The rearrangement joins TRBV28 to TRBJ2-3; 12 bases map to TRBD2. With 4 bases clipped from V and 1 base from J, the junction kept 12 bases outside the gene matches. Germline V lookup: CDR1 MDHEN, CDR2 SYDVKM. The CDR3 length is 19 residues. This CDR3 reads CASSWTSGTPNHGTDTQYF. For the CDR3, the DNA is TGTGCCAGCAGTTGGACTAGCGGGACACCCAACCACGGCACAGATACGCAGTATTTT.

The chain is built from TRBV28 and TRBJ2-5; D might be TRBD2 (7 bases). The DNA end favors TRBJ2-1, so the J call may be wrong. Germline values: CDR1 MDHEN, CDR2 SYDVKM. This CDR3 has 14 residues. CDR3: CASTHAGAGNEQFF. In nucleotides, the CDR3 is TGTGCCAGCACCCATGCGGGGGCAGGCAATGAGCAGTTCTTC.

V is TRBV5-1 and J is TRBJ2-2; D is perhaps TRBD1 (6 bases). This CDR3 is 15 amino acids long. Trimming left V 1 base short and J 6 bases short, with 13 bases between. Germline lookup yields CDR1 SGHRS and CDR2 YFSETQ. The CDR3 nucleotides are TGCGCCAGCAGCTTGACCAACAGGGAGCCCGGGGAGCTGTTTTTT. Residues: CASSLTNREPGELFF. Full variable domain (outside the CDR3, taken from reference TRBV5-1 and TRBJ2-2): KAGVTQTPRYLIKTRGQQVTLSCSPISGHRSVSWYQQTPGQGLQFLFEYFSETQRNKGNFPGRFSGRQFSNSRSEMNVSTLELGDSALYLCASSLTNREPGELFFGEGSRLTVL.

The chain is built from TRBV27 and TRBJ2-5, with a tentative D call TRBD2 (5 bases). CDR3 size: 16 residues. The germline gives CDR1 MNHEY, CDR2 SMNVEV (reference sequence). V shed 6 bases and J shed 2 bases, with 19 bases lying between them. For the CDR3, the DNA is TGTGCCAGCAGCCTTACTAGAGTTCCCTATCAAGAGACCCAGTACTTC. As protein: CASSLTRVPYQETQYF.

In DNA form, the CDR3 reads TGTGCCAGCAGTTTATCCAGGCCCGCCAGCCAGGGGAATGGCTACACCTTC. Translation: CASSLSRPASQGNGYTF. This sequence joins TRBV27 and TRBJ1-2; tentative D call: TRBD1 (6 bases). With 0 bases removed from V and 6 bases from J, the gap between germline ends came to 20 bases. CDR3 size: 17 residues. Germline CDR1 and CDR2: MNHEY and SMNVEV (reference sequence).